The following is a T cell receptor (beta chain) sequence with its context. Measured with immunoSEQ multiplex PCR; TCRdb has only the in-frame clones, and not every one. Counted here are 100,000 to 150,000 clones, roughly 91% occurring once; the ten biggest clones make up around 19%. This sample stems from a study of blood T cell repertoires in COVID-19. The CDR3 extends over 13 amino acids. Germline V gene data show CDR1 as LNHDA and CDR2 as SQIVND (reference sequence). With 8 bases clipped from V and 2 bases from J, the junction kept 5 bases outside the gene matches. The V call is TRBV19, the J call TRBJ2-5; 7 bases fit TRBD1. The sample comprised peripheral blood. The source of this sequence is a man between 45 and 60 years old with active or convalescent COVID-19. The CDR3 sequence is CASSGTEQETQYF. CDR3 sequence (DNA): TGTGCCAGTTCCGGGACAGAACAAGAGACCCAGTACTTC.